Listed below are T cell receptor beta chains from one sample, sequenced in a study of blood T cell repertoires in COVID-19. Repertoires were generated with immunoSEQ multiplex PCR, while TCRdb's copy carries only in-frame clones and drops some. The profile covers a few hundred thousand clones, with 70% to 90% appearing a single time and around 0.96% taken by the ten largest. The sequencing input was peripheral blood. These receptor sequences come from a man between 35 and 55 years old with acute or convalescent COVID-19. The CDR3 runs from the conserved cysteine through the conserved F or W. The D gene is left open where the match is weak. Clone size appears in some rows only: once, few, many, or a class for an expanded clone.

>TRBV5-8|TRBJ2-2|-|14|TRBD1
CASSLQGGSGELFF
TGTGCCAGCAGCTTGCAAGGGGGCTCCGGGGAGCTGTTTTTT
>TRBV15|TRBJ1-2|-|15|-
CATSGRVSLEDGYTF
TGTGCCACCAGCGGGAGAGTCTCACTCGAAGATGGCTACACCTTC
>TRBV4-3|TRBJ1-5|-|15|-
CASSQEGREDQPQHF
TGCGCCAGCAGCCAAGAGGGCAGGGAAGATCAGCCCCAGCATTTT
>TRBV28|TRBJ1-1|-|15|-
CASSLSRTLNTEAFF
TGTGCCAGCAGTTTAAGTAGAACCTTGAACACTGAAGCTTTCTTT
>TRBV3-1/TRBV3-2|TRBJ1-3|-|15|-
CASSRDSADGNTIYF
TGTGCCAGCAGCCGGGACTCGGCGGATGGAAACACCATATATTTT
>TRBV20-1|TRBJ1-1|-|14|-
CSASRGRGNTEAFF
TGCAGTGCTAGTCGCGGGAGGGGGAACACTGAAGCTTTCTTT
>TRBV7-2|TRBJ2-7|few|13|-
CASSLGREYEQYF
TGTGCCAGCAGCTTAGGGAGGGAGTACGAGCAGTACTTC
>TRBV19|TRBJ2-7|-|14|-
CASSITGPTSEQYF
TGTGCCAGTAGTATAACCGGGCCGACTAGCGAGCAGTACTTC
>TRBV7-8|TRBJ2-5|-|19|TRBD2
CASSLAANGLAGGRETQYF
TGTGCCAGCAGCTTAGCCGCTAATGGACTAGCGGGGGGGCGAGAGACCCAGTACTTC
>TRBV5-1|TRBJ2-5|-|13|-
CASSLQGKETQYF
TGCGCCAGCAGCTTGCAGGGGAAAGAGACCCAGTACTTC